The 20 T cell receptor beta chains listed next were all sequenced from one sample in a study of technical replicates of blood from a handful of donors. Data came from immunoSEQ multiplex PCR; TCRdb stores just in-frame clones and leaves some out. The data contain about 97,000 clones, over 95% of them singletons. The sample taken for sequencing was T cells isolated from PBMCs. These receptors were obtained from a human donor in good health.

This clone is a singleton in its sample. The chain carries TRBV2 and TRBJ2-5; perhaps TRBD1 as D (5 bases). From germline, CDR1 is SNHLY and CDR2 FYNNEI. Trimming pared 6 bases from V and 1 base from J, leaving 12 bases between. CDR3 size: 14 residues. DNA for the CDR3: TGTGCCAGCAGCGGGTCAGACAGCCAAGAGACCCAGTACTTC. Translation gives CASSGSDSQETQYF. The full variable domain, its missing parts supplied by reference TRBV2 and TRBJ2-5, is EPEVTQTPSHQVTQMGQEVILRCVPISNHLYFYWYRQILGQKVEFLVSFYNNEISEKSEIFDDQFSVERPDGSNFTLKIRSTKLEDSAMYFCASSGSDSQETQYFGPGTRLLVL.

The chain links TRBV6-6 to TRBJ1-2, with D tentatively TRBD1 (6 bases). The CDR3 covers 16 residues. V was pared by 5 bases and J by 0 bases, with 16 bases between. Germline CDR1 and CDR2: MNHNY and SVGAGI (reference sequence). The CDR3 sequence is CASSPVSDRANYGYTF. The CDR3 bases are TGTGCCAGCAGTCCTGTTTCGGACAGAGCTAACTATGGCTACACCTTC.

The genes are TRBV4-1 and TRBJ2-7; TRBD1 matches at 8 bases. The CDR3 is made up of 15 amino acids. CDR1 and CDR2 (germline): MGHRA, YSYEKL. The V and J ends lost 2 bases and 4 bases, in that order; junction bases with no gene match: 7. In DNA form, the CDR3 reads TGCGCCAGCAGCCAACCCGACAGGGGACAATACGAGCAGTACTTC. It is translated as CASSQPDRGQYEQYF.

V gene TRBV6-1 combines with J gene TRBJ1-1, with D uncertain. Trimming cost V 2 bases and J 3 bases, with 4 bases left between them. The germline CDR1 and CDR2 sequences are MNHNS and SASEGT. The CDR3 is made up of 12 amino acids. The DNA of the CDR3 is TGTGCCAGCAGTGAATACTACACTGAAGCTTTCTTT. Its protein is CASSEYYTEAFF.

The chain couples TRBV27 to TRBJ2-1; TRBD2 aligns across 12 bases. Unmatched junction bases numbered 8, after V lost 5 bases and J lost 9 bases. The CDR3 consists of 15 residues. In germline, CDR1 is MNHEY, CDR2 SMNVEV (reference sequence). CDR3 amino acids: CASSLGLAGDPEQFF. CDR3 nucleotides: TGTGCCAGCAGTCTGGGACTAGCGGGCGACCCTGAGCAGTTCTTC.

This chain joins TRBV28 and TRBJ1-2, with 7 bases aligning to TRBD1. Germline V gives CDR1 MDHEN, CDR2 SYDVKM. The length of the CDR3 is 16 residues. V shed 5 bases, J shed 5 bases, and the junction held 14 bases outside the gene matches. The chain's CDR3 is CASSPERTGYFYGYTF. CDR3 coding DNA: TGTGCCAGCAGTCCCGAGAGGACAGGCTATTTTTATGGCTACACCTTC.

The V and J genes are TRBV9 and TRBJ2-6; 9 nucleotides match TRBD1. The germline CDR1 and CDR2 sequences are SGDLS and YYNGEE. The CDR3 totals 18 residues. Germline trimming cut 3 bases from V and 3 bases from J; bases unmatched to any gene: 10. Written as DNA, the CDR3 is TGTGCCAGCAGCGCGTACAGGGGGCGCGGAAGTGGGGCCAACGTCCTGACTTTC. It yields the protein CASSAYRGRGSGANVLTF. Variable domain in full (rest from reference TRBV9 and TRBJ2-6): DSGVTQTPKHLITATGQRVTLRCSPRSGDLSVYWYQQSLDQGLQFLIQYYNGEERAKGNILERFSAQQFPDLHSELNLSSLELGDSALYFCASSAYRGRGSGANVLTFGAGSRLTVL.

The V and J genes are TRBV5-4 and TRBJ2-7, with 8 bases fitting TRBD2. There are 14 residues in the CDR3. CDR1 and CDR2 from the germline V gene are SGHNT and YYREEE (reference sequence). Germline trimming cut 2 bases from V and 0 bases from J; bases unmatched to any gene: 1. CDR3: CASSFSGASYEQYF. CDR3 nucleotides: TGTGCCAGCAGCTTTAGCGGGGCCTCCTACGAGCAGTACTTC. Using reference TRBV5-4 and TRBJ2-7 for the parts outside the CDR3, the full variable domain is ETGVTQSPTHLIKTRGQQVTLRCSSQSGHNTVSWYQQALGQGPQFIFQYYREEENGRGNFPPRFSGLQFPNYSSELNVNALELDDSALYLCASSFSGASYEQYFGPGTRLTVT.

The genes are TRBV7-3 and TRBJ1-5, with D hard to call. The CDR3 length is 13 residues. Germline V gene sequence: CDR1 SGHTA, CDR2 FQGTGA. V was clipped by 5 bases and J by 8 bases, with 13 bases between them. The CDR3 region is CASSATLGEPQHF. The CDR3 DNA reads TGTGCCAGCAGCGCCACCCTCGGAGAGCCCCAGCATTTT.

V gene TRBV2 combines with J gene TRBJ2-2, with TRBD2 identical over 7 bases. This CDR3 has 15 amino acids. The germline V gene encodes CDR1 SNHLY and CDR2 FYNNEI. V lost 7 bases to trimming and J lost 1 base; unmatched junction nucleotides: 6. The DNA for the CDR3 is TGTGCCAGCACCCCATCGGGAGGGAACACCGGGGAGCTGTTTTTT. Residues: CASTPSGGNTGELFF.

This clone was seen only once. V gene TRBV5-1 combines with J gene TRBJ2-1; 15 bases map to TRBD2. The CDR3 spans 19 residues. CDR1 SGHRS and CDR2 YFSETQ come from the germline V gene. The V gene end was trimmed by 3 bases and the J gene end by 9 bases; junction bases not matched to a gene: 16. The CDR3 DNA reads TGCGCCAGCAGCTCCGCAGGGGGACTAGCGGGGGGCTATAGGGGTGAGCAGTTCTTC. Encoded protein: CASSSAGGLAGGYRGEQFF.

V is TRBV11-3 and J is TRBJ2-2; no firm D call. Per germline, CDR1 SGHNT and CDR2 YENEEA. This CDR3 has 14 residues. V was cut by 5 bases and J by 4 bases, with 11 bases left in between. CDR3 nucleotide sequence: TGTGCCAGCAGCCATTACCGGAGCACCGGGGAGCTGTTTTTT. This translates into CASSHYRSTGELFF.

This clone was detected only once. The chain carries TRBV23-1 and TRBJ2-1, with TRBD1 matching over 7 bases. TRBV23-1 is designated an ORF whose function remains uncertain. The CDR3 runs to 13 residues. V was pared by 8 bases and J by 6 bases, with 7 bases of the junction left unmatched. CDR3 loop: CASEFGQANEQFF. CDR3 nucleotides: TGCGCCAGCGAGTTCGGACAGGCCAATGAGCAGTTCTTC.

This chain uses TRBV25-1 with TRBJ2-7, with unresolved D. The CDR3 extends over 10 amino acids. Germline lookup yields CDR1 MGHDK and CDR2 SYGVNS. V dropped 4 bases and J dropped 6 bases, with 4 bases sitting between them. The CDR3 loop is CASSAGEQYF. CDR3 DNA sequence: TGTGCCAGCAGTGCGGGCGAGCAGTACTTC.

V gene TRBV10-3 combines with J gene TRBJ2-3; 8 bases line up with TRBD2. The CDR3 has 14 amino acids. Germline V gives CDR1 ENHRY, CDR2 SYGVKD. The ends lost 8 bases at V and 4 bases at J; junction bases unmatched: 8. In DNA form, the CDR3 reads TGTGCCATCTCCGAGCGGGGGAACCCAGATACGCAGTATTTT. This gives the protein CAISERGNPDTQYF.

This clone was recorded once. This chain uses TRBV19 with TRBJ2-5; the match to TRBD1 covers 12 bases. V lost 5 bases, J lost 4 bases, and 11 bases stayed unmatched. Germline V lookup: CDR1 LNHDA, CDR2 SQIVND (reference sequence). The length of the CDR3 is 17 residues. In nucleotides, the CDR3 is TGTGCCAGTAGTGGCGAGGGACAGGGGGCGCGGAGAGAGACCCAGTACTTC. Amino acids: CASSGEGQGARRETQYF.

This rearrangement joins TRBV19 to TRBJ2-4; TRBD2 matches 10 bases. The CDR3 spans 19 residues. V shed 3 bases, J shed 2 bases, and the junction held 13 bases outside the gene matches. Germline CDR1 and CDR2: LNHDA and SQIVND (reference sequence). CDR3 sequence (DNA): TGTGCCAGTAGTATTGGGGCAAAGCGGGGGGGTTCTACCAAAAACATTCAGTACTTC. It encodes CASSIGAKRGGSTKNIQYF.

V usage is TRBV5-8 and J usage is TRBJ2-3, with D uncertain. The CDR3 loop spans 12 amino acids. Trimming shortened V by 6 bases and J by 0 bases, and 5 bases separated the two germline ends. Germline loops: CDR1 SGHTS, CDR2 YDEGEE. The CDR3 loop reads CASTTSTDTQYF. CDR3 in DNA: TGTGCCAGCACTACTAGCACAGATACGCAGTATTTT.

The rearrangement uses TRBV5-1 and TRBJ2-1, with D possibly matching TRBD1 (7 bases). The CDR3 extends over 14 amino acids. CDR1 and CDR2 from the germline V gene are SGHRS and YFSETQ. V lost 4 bases and J lost 4, with 12 bases in between. The CDR3 region has the DNA TGCGCCAGCAGCGGAGGGGACAGTTACAATGAGCAGTTCTTC. This encodes CASSGGDSYNEQFF.

The V and J genes are TRBV10-1 and TRBJ2-3; D uncertain. V was cut by 3 bases and J by 4 bases, with 5 bases left in between. Germline values: CDR1 WNHNN, CDR2 SYGVQD (reference sequence). The CDR3 extends over 12 amino acids. The CDR3 coding sequence is TGCGCCAGCAGTGATTCTTCAGATACGCAGTATTTT. This codes for CASSDSSDTQYF.